Below, 2 T cell receptor beta chains from the same sample are listed, as sequenced in a study of blood T cell repertoires in COVID-19 (dated by TCRdb to about 2020). The library was obtained by the immunoSEQ multiplex PCR assay. The table comes from immuneACCESS by way of TCRdb, which keeps in-frame sequences with V and J called. Part of the clones is missing from these tables; in studies checked, under half for an unresolved V gene and the rest for unknown reasons. Present in this sample are about 250,000 clones, nearly 95% of which were seen just once. Of the sample, about 0.8% falls within the top ten clones. Sequenced input: peripheral blood. Receptors were obtained from a man aged 25-45 years with COVID-19, enrolled during active disease.

V is TRBV7-6 and J is TRBJ1-1, with 7 bases aligning to TRBD1. The junction had 9 bases not matched to a gene; V was cut back by 4 bases and J by 4 bases. The length of the CDR3 is 15 residues. CDR1 and CDR2 from the germline V gene are SGHVS and FNYEAQ. CDR3 in amino acids: CASSSSDRVATEAFF. The CDR3, as DNA: TGTGCCAGCAGCTCCAGTGACAGGGTGGCCACTGAAGCTTTCTTT.

This clone was counted a single time. The chain recombines TRBV19 with TRBJ2-1, with 10 bases aligning to TRBD2. V shed 0 bases and J 5 bases; nucleotides not matched to a gene: 10. CDR1 and CDR2 (germline): LNHDA, SQIVND (reference sequence). The length of the CDR3 is 18 residues. Written as DNA, the CDR3 is TGTGCCAGTAGTATAGAGGCGGCTAGCGGGGGTTCCCACAATGAGCAGTTCTTC. The encoded protein is CASSIEAASGGSHNEQFF. Based on the CDR3 plus reference TRBV19 and TRBJ2-1, the full variable domain is DGGITQSPKYLFRKEGQNVTLSCEQNLNHDAMYWYRQDPGQGLRLIYYSQIVNDFQKGDIAEGYSVSREKKESFPLTVTSAQKNPTAFYLCASSIEAASGGSHNEQFFGPGTRLTVL.